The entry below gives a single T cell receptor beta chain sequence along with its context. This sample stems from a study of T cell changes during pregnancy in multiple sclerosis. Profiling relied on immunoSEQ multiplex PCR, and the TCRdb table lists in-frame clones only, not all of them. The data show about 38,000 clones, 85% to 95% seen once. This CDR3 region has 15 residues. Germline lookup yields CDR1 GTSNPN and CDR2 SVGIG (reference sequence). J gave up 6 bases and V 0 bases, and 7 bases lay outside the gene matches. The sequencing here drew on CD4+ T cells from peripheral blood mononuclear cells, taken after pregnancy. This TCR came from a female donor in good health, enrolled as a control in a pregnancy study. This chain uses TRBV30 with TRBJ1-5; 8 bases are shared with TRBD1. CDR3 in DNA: TGTGCCTGGAGTGTGAAGGCAGGGGGCCTTCAGCCCCAGCATTTT. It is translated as CAWSVKAGGLQPQHF.